This T cell receptor (beta chain) was captured in a study of blood T cell repertoires in COVID-19. Study summary: Acute-phase and convalescent COVID-19 samples originated in the United States, Italy and Spain. From T cells, B-cell-depleted T cells, or PBMCs came the material, which was cDNA or gDNA.

The CDR3 length is 16 residues. V lost 2 bases, J lost 4 bases, and 16 bases lay in between. In germline, CDR1 is SGHTA, CDR2 FQGNSA. The authors' processing: Reference gene primer amplification yielded estimated nucleated cell counts. Assay: immunoSEQ multiplex PCR; the TCRdb copy retains only in-frame clones and omits some. That table supplies the V and J calls and clone size; D and trimming were determined from the DNA. The profile covers over 45,000 clones, with roughly 87% appearing a single time and approximately 5.1% taken by the ten largest. This receptor was obtained from a man of 80 years or more in a cohort sampled during active COVID-19. Sequenced material: peripheral blood. V gene TRBV7-2 combines with J gene TRBJ2-3; perhaps TRBD1 as D (6 bases). Here the CDR3 reads CASSLTRDPGADTQYF. CDR3 in DNA: TGTGCCAGCAGCTTAACCCGGGACCCAGGGGCAGATACGCAGTATTTT.